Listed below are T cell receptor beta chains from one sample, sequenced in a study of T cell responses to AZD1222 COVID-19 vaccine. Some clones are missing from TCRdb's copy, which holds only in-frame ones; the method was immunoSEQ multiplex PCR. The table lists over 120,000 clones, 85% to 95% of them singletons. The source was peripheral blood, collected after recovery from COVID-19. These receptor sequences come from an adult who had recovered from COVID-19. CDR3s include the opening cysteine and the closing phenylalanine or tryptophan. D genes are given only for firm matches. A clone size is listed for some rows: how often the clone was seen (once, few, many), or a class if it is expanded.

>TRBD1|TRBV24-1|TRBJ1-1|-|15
TGTGCCACCAGTGACCGGACAGGGGGCGAGCCTGAAGCTTTCTTT
CATSDRTGGEPEAFF
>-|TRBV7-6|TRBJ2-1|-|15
TGTGCCAGCAGTCGACGGGGACTTTCTCTCAATGAGCAGTTCTTC
CASSRRGLSLNEQFF
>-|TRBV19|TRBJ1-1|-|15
TGTGCCAGATGGGTAACGCAGCCAGTGAACACTGAAGCTTTCTTT
CARWVTQPVNTEAFF
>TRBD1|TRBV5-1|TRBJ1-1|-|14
TGCGCCAGCAGCACCCGACAGGGGCACACTGAAGCTTTCTTT
CASSTRQGHTEAFF
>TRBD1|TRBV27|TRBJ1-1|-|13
TGTGCCAGCAGTAAGACAGGGGTCACTGAAGCTTTCTTT
CASSKTGVTEAFF
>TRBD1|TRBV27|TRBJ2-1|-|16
TGTGCCAGCAGTTCAGGACAGGCACCACTATACAATGAGCAGTTCTTC
CASSSGQAPLYNEQFF
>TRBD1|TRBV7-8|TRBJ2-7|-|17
TGTGCCAGCAGCTTAGGCCGTAGGGACAGAAACTCCTACGAGCAGTACTTC
CASSLGRRDRNSYEQYF
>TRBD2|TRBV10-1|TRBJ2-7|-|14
TGCGCCAGCAAGCCACTAGCGGTGACCTACGAGCAGTACTTC
CASKPLAVTYEQYF
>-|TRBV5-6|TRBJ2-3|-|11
TGTGCCAGCCGGTTACGAGATACGCAGTATTTT
CASRLRDTQYF
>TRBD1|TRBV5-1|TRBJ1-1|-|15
TGCGCCAGCAGCTTGGTAGGACAGGGGGACACTGAAGCTTTCTTT
CASSLVGQGDTEAFF
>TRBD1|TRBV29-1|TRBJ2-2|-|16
TGCAGCGTTTACGTCCCGGGACAGGGTAACACCGGGGAGCTGTTTTTT
CSVYVPGQGNTGELFF
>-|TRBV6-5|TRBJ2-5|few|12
TGTGCCAGCAGAGTGGGAGAAGAGACCCAGTACTTC
CASRVGEETQYF
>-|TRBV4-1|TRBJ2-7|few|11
TGCGCCAGCAGCCAAGCGGGGGAGCAGTACTTC
CASSQAGEQYF
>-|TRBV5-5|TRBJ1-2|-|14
TGTGCCAGCAGCTTGGGGACAGCGAACTATGGCTACACCTTC
CASSLGTANYGYTF
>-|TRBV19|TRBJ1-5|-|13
TGTGCCAGTAGTATAGGTGATAATCAGCCCCAGCATTTT
CASSIGDNQPQHF
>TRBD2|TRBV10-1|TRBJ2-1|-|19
TGCGCCAGCAGTGAGTCGAGGAGACGAGCGGGACCCCCTTACAATGAGCAGTTCTTC
CASSESRRRAGPPYNEQFF
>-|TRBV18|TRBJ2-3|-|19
TGTGCCAGCTCACCTGACGGGTCGGTGTACTCTGGTGACACAGATACGCAGTATTTT
CASSPDGSVYSGDTDTQYF
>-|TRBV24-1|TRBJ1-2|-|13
TGTGCCACCAGTGAGAGCTCGGGCTATGGCTACACCTTC
CATSESSGYGYTF